This TCR beta chain was sequenced for a study of blood T cell repertoires in COVID-19. The CDR3 is made up of 15 amino acids. Germline CDR1 is SGHRS and CDR2 is YFSETQ. The J segment lost 8 bases and the V segment lost 4 bases, leaving 8 bases of the junction unmatched. Using immunoSEQ multiplex PCR, the repertoire was profiled, and TCRdb retains in-frame clones only, with some absent. This sample has 84,000 or so clones, with 80% to 90% found just once. This clonotype was sampled from a human donor in a cohort sampled during active COVID-19. J is TRBJ1-4 and V is TRBV5-1, with TRBD1 matching over 10 bases. Sample: peripheral blood. CDR3 nucleotides: TGCGCCAGCAGCACGGGTGGGACAGGGGAGGAAAAACTGTTTTTT. It yields the protein CASSTGGTGEEKLFF.